These 11 T cell receptor beta chains originate from one sample sequenced in a study of OX40 agonist ivuxolimab in advanced cancers. This table comes from immunoSEQ multiplex PCR, and its TCRdb copy is limited to in-frame clones, with some not included. The sample lists 90,000 to 100,000 clones; more than 85% were seen once. The starting material was CD4+ or CD8+ T cells sorted from blood, obtained in a trial of the OX40 agonist ivuxolimab. These receptors were taken from an adult with an advanced solid tumor such as melanoma, head and neck, liver or kidney cancer.

The rearrangement links TRBV5-4 to TRBJ1-2; TRBD1 agrees at 8 bases. Germline-derived CDR1 and CDR2 are SGHNT and YYREEE (reference sequence). The CDR3 totals 14 residues. V lost 4 bases and J lost 5; bases outside the gene matches: 7. CDR3 sequence reads: CASSGYGTGYGYTF. CDR3 bases: TGTGCCAGCAGCGGCTACGGGACAGGTTATGGCTACACCTTC.

This rearrangement joins TRBV19 to TRBJ1-3; D is unclear. Germline-derived CDR1 and CDR2 are LNHDA and SQIVND (reference sequence). With 8 bases removed from V and 0 bases from J, the gap between germline ends came to 11 bases. The CDR3 consists of 14 residues. The CDR3 bases are TGTGCCAGTCACCCCTGGAGCTCTGGAAACACCATATATTTT. It translates to CASHPWSSGNTIYF. Supplemented by reference TRBV19 and TRBJ1-3, the full variable domain reads DGGITQSPKYLFRKEGQNVTLSCEQNLNHDAMYWYRQDPGQGLRLIYYSQIVNDFQKGDIAEGYSVSREKKESFPLTVTSAQKNPTAFYLCASHPWSSGNTIYFGEGSWLTVV.

V and J are TRBV4-2 and TRBJ1-4, with D tentatively TRBD1 (5 bases). This CDR3 is 16 amino acids long. Trimming took off 0 bases at V and 8 bases at J, with 16 bases between the two ends. The germline V gene encodes CDR1 LGHNA and CDR2 YNFKEQ. Written as DNA, the CDR3 is TGTGCCAGCAGCCAAGAAGCGGGACGGATGAGGGAAAAACTGTTTTTT. This sequence encodes CASSQEAGRMREKLFF.

The genes are TRBV18 and TRBJ2-3, with 8 bases matching TRBD2. In germline, CDR1 is KGHSH, CDR2 LQKENI. The CDR3 is 16 amino acids. With 2 bases clipped from V and 5 bases from J, the junction kept 9 bases outside the gene matches. CDR3 sequence (DNA): TGTGCCAGCTCACCATATGTAGCGGGATATGGAGATACGCAGTATTTT. It codes for CASSPYVAGYGDTQYF. Full variable domain (outside the CDR3, taken from reference TRBV18 and TRBJ2-3): NAGVMQNPRHLVRRRGQEARLRCSPMKGHSHVYWYRQLPEEGLKFMVYLQKENIIDESGMPKERFSAEFPKEGPSILRIQQVVRGDSAAYFCASSPYVAGYGDTQYFGPGTRLTVL.

This clone was picked up one time. The rearrangement links TRBV2 to TRBJ1-5, with D maybe TRBD1 (6 bases). Germline V CDR1 and CDR2: SNHLY, FYNNEI. V was pared by 5 bases and J by 0 bases, with 11 bases between. The CDR3 covers 15 residues. Written as DNA, the CDR3 is TGTGCCAGCAGTACACAGGGAACTAGCAATCAGCCCCAGCATTTT. This encodes CASSTQGTSNQPQHF.

This chain connects TRBV19 to TRBJ2-1; a possible D gene is TRBD2 (5 bases). Germline assignment: CDR1 LNHDA and CDR2 SQIVND (reference sequence). This CDR3 comprises 13 residues. The V gene lost 7 bases and the J gene lost 6 bases, with 13 bases spanning the gap. DNA for the CDR3: TGTGCCAGTACTTGGCTAGCTGGCAATGAGCAGTTCTTC. As protein: CASTWLAGNEQFF.

The chain employs TRBV19 and TRBJ2-3; D possibly corresponds to TRBD1 (6 bases). V lost 4 bases and J 2 bases, leaving 10 bases between the germline ends. The germline V gene encodes CDR1 LNHDA and CDR2 SQIVND (reference sequence). This CDR3 is built from 14 residues. This chain's CDR3 is CASSTRQDTDTQYF. The CDR3 DNA is TGTGCCAGTAGTACCCGACAGGACACAGATACGCAGTATTTT.

V is TRBV19 and J is TRBJ1-5, with TRBD1 as a possible D gene (6 bases). This CDR3 comprises 13 residues. The germline V gene has CDR1 LNHDA and CDR2 SQIVND (reference sequence). V was pared by 5 bases and J by 7 bases, with 12 bases between. The CDR3 nucleotides read TGTGCCAGTAGTCCGAACAGGGACCAGCCCCAGCATTTT. It specifies CASSPNRDQPQHF.

The J gene is TRBJ2-3, the V gene TRBV4-3; D ambiguous. The CDR3 sequence is 17 residues long. Trimming pared 0 bases from V and 1 base from J, leaving 14 bases between. Germline CDR1 is LGHNA and CDR2 is YSLEER. Here the CDR3 DNA reads TGCGCCAGCAGCCAAGATTTCGCGGCCTTCGGCACAGATACGCAGTATTTT. Protein sequence: CASSQDFAAFGTDTQYF.

The CDR3 spells CASSTLRAVVETQYF. CDR3 DNA sequence: TGTGCCAGCAGTACCCTGAGGGCGGTAGTGGAGACCCAGTACTTC. The chain recombines TRBV6-6 with TRBJ2-5; D perhaps matches TRBD2 (5 bases). Germline assignment: CDR1 MNHNY and CDR2 SVGAGI (reference sequence). Trimming removed 5 bases from V and 5 bases from J, with 18 bases in between. The length of the CDR3 is 15 residues.

This chain connects TRBV7-8 to TRBJ1-5, with D hard to call. The germline gives CDR1 SGHVS, CDR2 FQNEAQ. The CDR3 covers 13 residues. With 3 bases removed from V and 4 bases from J, the gap between germline ends came to 7 bases. For the CDR3, the DNA is TGTGCCAGCAGCTTTGACCTTAATCAGCCCCAGCATTTT. Translating gives CASSFDLNQPQHF.